These 24 T cell receptor beta chains share one sample of origin, sequenced in a study of identical twins. TCRdb reprocessed the 5' RACE reads with MiXCR, giving one entry per CDR3 protein. The data contain approximately 890,000 distinct CDR3 sequences, approximately 13% of them seen just once; the ten biggest clones take up around 1.6%. These data were also filed under a second study, of yellow fever vaccine responses in identical twins.

The sample taken for sequencing was PBMCs. The receptor set was obtained from a woman in her late teens or twenties in good health.

The genes are TRBV7-2 and TRBJ1-5; a possible D gene is TRBD1 (5 bases). The CDR3 has 16 residues. Looked up from germline, CDR1 is SGHTA and CDR2 is FQGNSA. With 1 base removed from V and 6 bases from J, the gap between germline ends came to 16 bases. The CDR3 region has the DNA TGTGCCAGCAGCTTAGTGGGGACTTTCTCGGGTCAGCCCCAGCATTTT. Residues: CASSLVGTFSGQPQHF.

This sequence joins TRBV5-1 and TRBJ1-6; the D is unclear. The CDR3 is 16 amino acids. Trimming cost V 4 bases and J 0 bases, with 11 bases left between them. Germline CDR1 is SGHRS and CDR2 is YFSETQ. The CDR3 region has the DNA TGCGCCAGCAGCGTGTCAGAGAGCTCCTATAATTCACCCCTCCACTTT. Translation: CASSVSESSYNSPLHF.

This chain connects TRBV27 to TRBJ2-3; D gene ambiguous. This CDR3 has 16 amino acids. Between the trimmed V and J ends, which lost 5 bases and 0 bases, there was a span of 15 bases. Germline V gives CDR1 MNHEY, CDR2 SMNVEV (reference sequence). The CDR3 region is CASSPTYTGSTDTQYF. The CDR3 DNA is TGTGCCAGCAGTCCTACCTACACCGGGAGCACAGATACGCAGTATTTT.

The V call is TRBV12-3 or TRBV12-4, the J call TRBJ1-6, with D unresolved. This CDR3 comprises 16 residues. V dropped 2 bases and J dropped 4 bases, with 12 bases sitting between them. The CDR3 bases are TGTGCCAGCAGTTTATGGCCGGCGGTGTATAATTCACCCCTCCACTTT. Translated: CASSLWPAVYNSPLHF.

This clonotype was seen many times. The chain combines TRBV11-2 with TRBJ2-3; D is unresolved. The CDR3 consists of 15 residues. The V gene lost 1 base and the J gene lost 2 bases, with 10 bases spanning the gap. From germline, CDR1 is SGHAT and CDR2 FQNNGV. CDR3 loop: CASSLVGFDTDTQYF. CDR3 DNA: TGTGCCAGCAGCTTAGTAGGGTTCGACACAGATACGCAGTATTTT. Variable domain in full (rest from reference TRBV11-2 and TRBJ2-3): EAGVAQSPRYKIIEKRQSVAFWCNPISGHATLYWYQQILGQGPKLLIQFQNNGVVDDSQLPKDRFSAERLKGVDSTLKIQPAKLEDSAVYLCASSLVGFDTDTQYFGPGTRLTVL.

The chain links TRBV5-5 to TRBJ1-2; no reliable D call. Trimming cost V 0 bases and J 8 bases, with 5 bases left between them. The CDR3 covers 11 residues. Germline values: CDR1 SGHKS, CDR2 YYEKEE (reference sequence). CDR3 in DNA: TGTGCCAGCAGCTTGGAAATCGGCTACACCTTC. Translated: CASSLEIGYTF.

In this sample, this clonotype turned up a few times. J is TRBJ1-6 and V is TRBV4-1; a possible D gene is TRBD1 (6 bases). V lost 7 bases, J lost 7 bases, and 14 bases lay in between. The CDR3 loop spans 14 amino acids. The V gene's germline CDR1 is MGHRA and CDR2 YSYEKL. CDR3 protein: CASKGTGLNSPLHF. In DNA, the CDR3 is TGCGCCAGCAAGGGAACAGGGCTCAATTCACCCCTCCACTTT.

This clonotype was counted ten times or more. Germline is not matched at one junction end, which may reflect a read error. This chain links TRBV7-8 with TRBJ1-4; D is unresolved. CDR3 length equals 14 residues. The germline CDR1 and CDR2 sequences are SGHVS and FQNEAQ. CDR3 in amino acids: CASSLEATNEKLFF. CDR3 coding DNA: TGTGCCAGCAGTTTAGAAGCAACTAATGAAAAACTGTTTTTT.

This chain links TRBV12-3 or TRBV12-4 with TRBJ2-5; 7 nucleotides match TRBD2. CDR3 size: 15 residues. The trim removed 6 bases at V and 0 bases at J, leaving 7 bases unmatched. The CDR3 here is CASRGGWTNQETQYF. The CDR3 nucleotides are TGTGCCAGCAGGGGGGGGTGGACCAACCAAGAGACCCAGTACTTC.

J is TRBJ1-4 and V is TRBV6-5, with TRBD1 identical over 7 bases. This CDR3 has 16 residues. The trim removed 1 base at V and 4 bases at J, leaving 6 bases unmatched. Germline assignment: CDR1 MNHEY and CDR2 SVGAGI. The CDR3 here is CASSYLTGEVNEKLFF. The DNA for the CDR3 is TGTGCCAGCAGTTACTTAACAGGGGAGGTTAATGAAAAACTGTTTTTT.

This clonotype has ten or more counts. The chain links TRBV27 to TRBJ1-1, with 9 nucleotides matching TRBD1. Germline assignment: CDR1 MNHEY and CDR2 SMNVEV (reference sequence). CDR3 length equals 13 residues. The V segment lost 6 bases and the J segment 8 bases; nucleotides outside the gene matches: 7. The CDR3 DNA is TGTGCCAGCAGAGAAACAGGGGGCTGGGAAGCTTTCTTT. Residues: CASRETGGWEAFF.

This clonotype was found a few times. The chain employs TRBV7-9 and TRBJ2-5; the D is unclear. The V gene's germline CDR1 is SEHNR and CDR2 FQNEAQ (reference sequence). CDR3 length: 14 amino acids. Between the trimmed V and J ends, which lost 1 base and 2 bases, there was a span of 8 bases. CDR3 sequence reads: CASSLGPTQETQYF. The CDR3 DNA reads TGTGCCAGCAGCTTAGGACCGACTCAAGAGACCCAGTACTTC. Full variable domain (remainder filled in from reference TRBV7-9 and TRBJ2-5): DTGVSQNPRHKITKRGQNVTFRCDPISEHNRLYWYRQTLGQGPEFLTYFQNEAQLEKSRLLSDRFSAERPKGSFSTLEIQRTEQGDSAMYLCASSLGPTQETQYFGPGTRLLVL.

The chain links TRBV2 to TRBJ2-7; D gene uncertain. CDR3 length: 14 residues. The V gene's germline CDR1 is SNHLY and CDR2 FYNNEI. V was trimmed by 2 bases and J by 5 bases, leaving 13 bases between them. The CDR3 sequence: CASSESWQFDEQYF. The CDR3 coding sequence is TGTGCCAGCAGTGAATCTTGGCAGTTCGACGAGCAGTACTTC. The whole variable domain, remainder taken from reference TRBV2 and TRBJ2-7, is EPEVTQTPSHQVTQMGQEVILRCVPISNHLYFYWYRQILGQKVEFLVSFYNNEISEKSEIFDDQFSVERPDGSNFTLKIRSTKLEDSAMYFCASSESWQFDEQYFGPGTRLTVT.

There are many counts of this clonotype. The V and J genes are TRBV20-1 and TRBJ1-1; D remains unclear. The germline V gene encodes CDR1 DFQATT and CDR2 SNEGSKA (reference sequence). V lost 3 bases and J 5 bases, leaving 13 bases between the germline ends. CDR3 length: 13 residues. The CDR3 nucleotides read TGCAGTGCTAGCGACGCACCGATTACTGAAGCTTTCTTT. Residues: CSASDAPITEAFF.

This clonotype appeared a few times. The rearrangement links TRBV6-1 to TRBJ2-1; 11 nucleotides line up with TRBD2. The germline gives CDR1 MNHNS, CDR2 SASEGT. This CDR3 is built from 15 residues. J was trimmed by 5 bases and V by 5 bases; bases with no gene match: 5. In DNA, the CDR3 is TGTGCCAGCAGTAAGACTAGCGGGATTAACAATGAGCAGTTCTTC. Amino acids: CASSKTSGINNEQFF.

J is TRBJ2-1 and V is TRBV19; 9 bases are shared with TRBD1. The germline V gene has CDR1 LNHDA and CDR2 SQIVND (reference sequence). J lost 11 bases, V lost 1 base, and 15 bases had no gene match. The CDR3 sequence is 17 residues long. Written as DNA, the CDR3 is TGTGCCAGTAGTATAGGAACAACAGGGGGCGACCTCTATAAGCAGTTCTTC. Protein sequence: CASSIGTTGGDLYKQFF.

This clonotype showed up many times. The rearrangement joins TRBV5-1 to TRBJ2-5, with no clear D. The V end was cut by 6 bases, the J end by 2 bases, with 11 bases between. Germline CDR1 and CDR2: SGHRS and YFSETQ. This CDR3 has 13 residues. CDR3 protein: CASKGQLQETQYF. DNA for the CDR3: TGCGCCAGCAAAGGTCAGCTTCAAGAGACCCAGTACTTC. Based on the CDR3 plus reference TRBV5-1 and TRBJ2-5, the full variable domain is KAGVTQTPRYLIKTRGQQVTLSCSPISGHRSVSWYQQTPGQGLQFLFEYFSETQRNKGNFPGRFSGRQFSNSRSEMNVSTLELGDSALYLCASKGQLQETQYFGPGTRLLVL.

This clonotype was detected many times. CDR3 DNA: TGCGCCAGCAGCTTGACCGGGACTAGCGGGAGGGCCCATGAGCAGTTCTTC. This codes for CASSLTGTSGRAHEQFF. The gene calls are TRBV5-1 and TRBJ2-1; 16 bases map to TRBD2. Trimming at V came to 1 base and at J to 8 bases, leaving 6 bases not matched to a gene. The CDR3 extends over 17 amino acids. CDR1 and CDR2 (germline): SGHRS, YFSETQ.

This clonotype occurred many times. An end of the junction differs from the germline gene, which may be a read error. The chain joins TRBV4-1 to TRBJ2-5; D tentatively fits TRBD1 or TRBD2 (5 bases each). The CDR3 is made up of 12 amino acids. CDR1 is MGHRA and CDR2 is YSYEKL in the germline V gene. The CDR3 sequence is CASSQEGETQYF. CDR3 DNA sequence: TGTGCCAGCAGCCAAGAGGGGGAGACCCAGTACTTC.

V and J are TRBV20-1 and TRBJ2-1; D is perhaps TRBD1 (6 bases). The CDR3 has 13 amino acids. Germline-derived CDR1 and CDR2 are DFQATT and SNEGSKA (reference sequence). Trimming shortened V by 6 bases and J by 4 bases, and 13 bases separated the two germline ends. The chain's CDR3 is CSANDGQYNEQFF. The CDR3, as DNA: TGCAGTGCCAACGATGGACAGTACAATGAGCAGTTCTTC.

This clonotype has more than one count but fewer than ten. The rearrangement joins TRBV28 to TRBJ2-7; the match to TRBD1 covers 7 bases. V was clipped by 1 base and J by 4 bases; unmatched bases: 10. Germline V gives CDR1 MDHEN, CDR2 SYDVKM. The CDR3 has 16 residues. Here the CDR3 reads CASSLYTGAVPYEQYF. The DNA for the CDR3 is TGTGCCAGCAGTTTATACACAGGGGCGGTTCCTTACGAGCAGTACTTC.

This clonotype showed up many times. The CDR3 coding sequence is TGCGCCAGCAAAGGGAGGGATATGAACACTGAAGCTTTCTTT. Protein: CASKGRDMNTEAFF. The chain employs TRBV5-1 and TRBJ1-1; no reliable D call. The germline V and J ends were trimmed by 6 bases and 0 bases, with 12 bases remaining between them. The CDR3 extends over 14 amino acids. Germline CDR1 reads SGHRS; CDR2 reads YFSETQ.

In its sample, this clonotype was seen a few times. The V call is TRBV25-1, the J call TRBJ2-3; 10 bases map to TRBD1. From germline, CDR1 is MGHDK and CDR2 SYGVNS. Trimming at V came to 7 bases and at J to 5 bases, leaving 12 bases not matched to a gene. The CDR3 totals 16 residues. The CDR3 DNA follows: TGTGCCAGCAAAGGGGCAAGGACAGGGGGGAAAGATACGCAGTATTTT. As protein: CASKGARTGGKDTQYF. Supplemented by reference TRBV25-1 and TRBJ2-3, the full variable domain reads EADIYQTPRYLVIGTGKKITLECSQTMGHDKMYWYQQDPGMELHLIHYSYGVNSTEKGDLSSESTVSRIRTEHFPLTLESARPSHTSQYLCASKGARTGGKDTQYFGPGTRLTVL.

In its sample, this clonotype was seen a few times. The V and J genes are TRBV7-9 and TRBJ1-1; TRBD1 matches at 7 bases. The CDR3 is 14 residues long. Germline assignment: CDR1 SEHNR and CDR2 FQNEAQ (reference sequence). The trim removed 4 bases at V and 1 base at J, leaving 3 bases unmatched. The CDR3 sequence: CASSYRQGNTEAFF. CDR3 in DNA: TGTGCCAGCAGCTACAGACAGGGGAACACTGAAGCTTTCTTT.